The present TCR beta chain was sequenced within a study of blood T cells in healthy people across ages. A second PCR of roughly 7 to 11 cycles used a sample-barcoded 5' primer and a J-beta primer mix. TCRdb re-called the 5' RACE reads through MiXCR, storing one row per CDR3 protein. The sample yields roughly 1,800,000 distinct CDR3 sequences, 49% seen once. V lost 6 bases, J lost 6 bases, and 20 bases lay in between. Germline CDR1 and CDR2: MNHEY and SVGEGT. The CDR3 is made up of 15 amino acids. The sample consisted of blood. This TCR derives from a woman in her 40s in good health. The V and J genes are TRBV6-2 or TRBV6-3 and TRBJ1-2; D might be TRBD1 (5 bases). In nucleotides, the CDR3 is TGTGCCAGCAGCCCGGGGGGGATACCTATGGATGGCTACACCTTC. Translating gives CASSPGGIPMDGYTF.